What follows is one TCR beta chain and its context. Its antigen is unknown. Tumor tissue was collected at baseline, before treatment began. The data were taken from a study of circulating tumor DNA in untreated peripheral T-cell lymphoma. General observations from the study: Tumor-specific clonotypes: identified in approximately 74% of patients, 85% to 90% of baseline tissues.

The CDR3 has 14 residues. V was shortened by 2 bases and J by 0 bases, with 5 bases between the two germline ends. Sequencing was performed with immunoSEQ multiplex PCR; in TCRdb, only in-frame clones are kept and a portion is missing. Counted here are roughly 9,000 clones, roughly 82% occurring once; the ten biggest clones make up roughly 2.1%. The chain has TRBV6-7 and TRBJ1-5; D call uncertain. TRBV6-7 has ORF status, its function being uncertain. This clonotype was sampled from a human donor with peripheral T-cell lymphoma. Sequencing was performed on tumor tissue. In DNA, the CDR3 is TGTGCCAGCAGTTACCGCGGTAGCAATCAGCCCCAGCATTTT. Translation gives CASSYRGSNQPQHF.